A single sample gave rise to the 5 T cell receptor beta chains below, sequenced in a study of blood T cell repertoires in COVID-19. The repertoire was sequenced with immunoSEQ multiplex PCR; TCRdb's copy has only in-frame clones and lacks some. Of some 290,000 clones listed, about 85% are singletons. The sequencing sample was made of peripheral blood. The source of these receptors is a man aged 18-30 years with active or convalescent COVID-19.

This clone has a single count. The CDR3 region has the DNA TGTGCCAGTAGTAAGGGACAGGGACTCTACAATGAGCAGTTCTTC. Translating gives CASSKGQGLYNEQFF. The J gene is TRBJ2-1, the V gene TRBV19; 9 bases line up with TRBD1. The CDR3 has 15 amino acids. The trim removed 4 bases at V and 3 bases at J, leaving 4 bases unmatched. Germline loops: CDR1 LNHDA, CDR2 SQIVND (reference sequence).

The chain is built from TRBV11-3 and TRBJ2-7; no definite D call. This CDR3 is built from 14 residues. Trimming left V 2 bases short and J 7 bases short, with 15 bases between. The germline CDR1 and CDR2 sequences are SGHNT and YENEEA. CDR3 in DNA: TGTGCCAGCAGCTTAACCCAAGGAGTTCGGGAGCAGTACTTC. Translation gives CASSLTQGVREQYF.

The chain links TRBV2 to TRBJ2-3, with D possibly being TRBD2 (6 bases). Trimming shortened V by 3 bases and J by 11 bases, and 15 bases separated the two germline ends. CDR3 length equals 13 residues. Germline V gives CDR1 SNHLY, CDR2 FYNNEI. CDR3 sequence: CASSENLEGGQYF. CDR3 sequence (DNA): TGTGCCAGCAGTGAGAATCTGGAGGGAGGGCAGTATTTT.

The chain employs TRBV27 and TRBJ1-5; perhaps TRBD1 as D (6 bases). Per the germline V gene, CDR1 is MNHEY and CDR2 is SMNVEV (reference sequence). The CDR3 contains 15 residues. V was shortened by 0 bases and J by 9 bases, with 15 bases between the two germline ends. In DNA form, the CDR3 reads TGTGCCAGCAGTTTATCAACAGGGTCCGCATGGCCCCAGCATTTT. Amino acids: CASSLSTGSAWPQHF.

A few counts support this clone. The chain is built from TRBV7-9 and TRBJ1-2; D gene uncertain. Trimming left V 10 bases short and J 8 bases short, with 8 bases between. The CDR3 is 9 amino acids. The germline CDR1 and CDR2 sequences are SEHNR and FQNEAQ (reference sequence). The CDR3 reads CAIAPGYTF. CDR3 nucleotide sequence: TGTGCCATCGCGCCGGGCTACACCTTC.